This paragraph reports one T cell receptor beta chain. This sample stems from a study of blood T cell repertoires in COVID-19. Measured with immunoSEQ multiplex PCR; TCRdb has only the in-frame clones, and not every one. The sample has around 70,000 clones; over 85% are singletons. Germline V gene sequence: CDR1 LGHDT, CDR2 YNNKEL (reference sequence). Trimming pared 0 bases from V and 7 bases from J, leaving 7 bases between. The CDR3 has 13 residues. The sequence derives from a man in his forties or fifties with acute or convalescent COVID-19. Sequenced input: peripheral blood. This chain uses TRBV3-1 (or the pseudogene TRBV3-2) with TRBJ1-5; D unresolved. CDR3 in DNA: TGTGCCAGCAGCCAAGATCGGGGACAGCCCCAGCATTTT. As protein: CASSQDRGQPQHF.